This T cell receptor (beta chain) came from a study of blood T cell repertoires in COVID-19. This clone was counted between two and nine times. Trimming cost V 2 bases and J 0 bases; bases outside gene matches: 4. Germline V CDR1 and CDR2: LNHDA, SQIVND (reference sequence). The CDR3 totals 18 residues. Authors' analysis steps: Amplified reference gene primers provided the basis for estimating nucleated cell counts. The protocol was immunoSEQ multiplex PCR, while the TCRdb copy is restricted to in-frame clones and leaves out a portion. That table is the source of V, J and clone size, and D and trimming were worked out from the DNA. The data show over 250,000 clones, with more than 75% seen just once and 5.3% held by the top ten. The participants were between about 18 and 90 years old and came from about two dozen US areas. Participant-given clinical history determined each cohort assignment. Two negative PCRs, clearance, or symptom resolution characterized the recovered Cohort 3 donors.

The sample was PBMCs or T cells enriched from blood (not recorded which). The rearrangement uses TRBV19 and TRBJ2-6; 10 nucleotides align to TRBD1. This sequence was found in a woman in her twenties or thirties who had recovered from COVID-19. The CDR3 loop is CASSISGTGVSGANVLTF. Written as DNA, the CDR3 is TGTGCCAGTAGTATAAGCGGGACAGGGGTCTCTGGGGCCAACGTCCTGACTTTC.